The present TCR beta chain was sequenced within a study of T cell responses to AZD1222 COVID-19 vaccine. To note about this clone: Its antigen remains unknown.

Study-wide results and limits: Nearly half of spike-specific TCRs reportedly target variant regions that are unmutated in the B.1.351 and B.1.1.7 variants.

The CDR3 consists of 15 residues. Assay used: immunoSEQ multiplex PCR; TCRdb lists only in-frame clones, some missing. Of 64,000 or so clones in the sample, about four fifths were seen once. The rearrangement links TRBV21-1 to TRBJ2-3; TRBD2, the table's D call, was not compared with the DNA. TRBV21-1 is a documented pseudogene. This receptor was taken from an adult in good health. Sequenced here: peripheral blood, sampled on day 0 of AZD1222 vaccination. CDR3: CASSFLEEVTDTQYF. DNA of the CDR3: TGTGCCAGCAGCTTCCTGGAGGAAGTCACAGATACGCAGTATTTT.